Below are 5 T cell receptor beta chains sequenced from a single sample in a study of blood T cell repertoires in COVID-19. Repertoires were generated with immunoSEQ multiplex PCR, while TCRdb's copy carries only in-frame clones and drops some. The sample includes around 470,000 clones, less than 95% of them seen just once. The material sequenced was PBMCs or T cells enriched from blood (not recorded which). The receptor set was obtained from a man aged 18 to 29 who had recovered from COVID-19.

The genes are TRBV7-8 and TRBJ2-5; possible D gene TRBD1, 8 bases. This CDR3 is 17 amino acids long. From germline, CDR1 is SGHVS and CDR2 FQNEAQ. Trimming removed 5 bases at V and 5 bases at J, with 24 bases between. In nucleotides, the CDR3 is TGTGCCAGCAGCCCTTCCTTCACGACAGGGGAGGGTGAGACCCAGTACTTC. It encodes CASSPSFTTGEGETQYF.

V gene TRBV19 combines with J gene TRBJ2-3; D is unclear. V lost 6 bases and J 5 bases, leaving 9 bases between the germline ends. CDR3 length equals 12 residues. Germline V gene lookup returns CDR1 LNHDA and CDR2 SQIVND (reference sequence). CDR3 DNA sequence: TGTGCCAGTAGACCTTCAGAAGATACGCAGTATTTT. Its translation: CASRPSEDTQYF.

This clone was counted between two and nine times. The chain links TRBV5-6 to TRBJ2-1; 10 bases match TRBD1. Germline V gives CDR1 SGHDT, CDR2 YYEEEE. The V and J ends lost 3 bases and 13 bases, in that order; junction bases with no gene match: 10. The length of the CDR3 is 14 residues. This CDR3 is CASSSGTGERGQFF. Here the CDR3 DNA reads TGTGCCAGCAGCTCCGGGACAGGGGAACGTGGCCAGTTCTTC.

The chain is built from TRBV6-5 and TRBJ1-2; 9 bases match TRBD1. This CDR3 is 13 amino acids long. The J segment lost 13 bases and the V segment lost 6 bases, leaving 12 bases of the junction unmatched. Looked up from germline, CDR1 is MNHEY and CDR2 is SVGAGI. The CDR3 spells CASSVNSGTGSTF. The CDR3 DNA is TGTGCCAGCAGCGTCAATTCCGGGACAGGGAGCACCTTC.

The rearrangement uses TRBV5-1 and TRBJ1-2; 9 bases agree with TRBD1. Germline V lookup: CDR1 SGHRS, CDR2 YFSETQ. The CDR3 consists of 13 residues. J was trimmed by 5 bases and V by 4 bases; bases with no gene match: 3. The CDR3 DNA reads TGCGCCAGCAGCCGGACAGGGGAATATGGCTACACCTTC. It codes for CASSRTGEYGYTF.